A single sample gave rise to the 17 T cell receptor beta chains below, sequenced in a study of tissue T cells after allogeneic stem cell transplantation. TCRdb keeps only in-frame clones here, not all; method: immunoSEQ multiplex PCR. The data contain roughly 3,000 clones, 35% to 50% of them singletons. Documented time point: mouse harvest day 14 after allogeneic transplant. Mouse grafts combined 10^7 T-cell-depleted bone marrow cells with 10^6 splenic CD5+ T cells. The sample was lymph node tissue. These receptors were collected from a female BALB/c mouse given C57BL/6 T cells with graft-versus-host disease after an allogeneic hematopoietic cell transplant.

This clone was counted between two and nine times. Gene labels here are mouse ones. The CDR3 end falls 1 residue outside the read, so it is completed with the germline J gene. This sequence joins TRBV24 and TRBJ2-7, with D hard to call. V lost 2 bases, J lost 4 bases, and 6 bases lay in between. Germline CDR1 is KGHTA and CDR2 is FRNEEI. The CDR3 runs to 12 residues. The CDR3 DNA, read in part, is TGTGCCAGCAGTCTGGGCAGATATGAACAGTAC. This sequence encodes CASSLGRYEQY. The whole CDR3 protein is CASSLGRYEQYF.

By share, this clone counts as large. Gene and germline names: mouse. Distinct nucleotide sequences in the sample also encode this CDR3. The DNA read from the CDR3 is TGTGCCAGCAGTGATGCTGGTAGTGCAGAAACGCTGTAT. Translated: CASSDAGSAETLY. Given in full, the CDR3 is CASSDAGSAETLYF. The rearrangement joins TRBV13-1 to TRBJ2-3; D gene ambiguous. The sequenced fragment ends 1 residue before the CDR3 boundary, so the rest is inferred from the germline J gene. V gave up 0 bases and J gave up 0 bases, with 5 bases separating them. Germline lookup yields CDR1 NSHNY and CDR2 SYGAGN. The CDR3 has 14 residues.

In regard to this clone: The gene names here belong to mouse. Read coverage stops 1 residue before the CDR3 terminus; the germline J gene supplies the remainder. This chain links TRBV12-1 with TRBJ2-7; 8 bases are shared with TRBD2. J gave up 6 bases and V 2 bases, and 2 bases lay outside the gene matches. The germline CDR1 and CDR2 sequences are SGHSN and HYEKVE. The CDR3 runs 12 residues. The part of the CDR3 DNA that was read is TGTGCCAGCTCTCGGACTGGGATTGAACAGTAC. Its translation: CASSRTGIEQY. In full, the CDR3 is CASSRTGIEQYF.

This clone has only a few counts. Germline and genes here are mouse. The CDR3 end is not reached by the read, which stops 1 residue before it; the germline J gene fills it in. The chain recombines TRBV19 with TRBJ2-5; 11 bases align to TRBD2. The CDR3 consists of 14 residues. Per the germline V gene, CDR1 is FNHDT and CDR2 is SITEND (reference sequence). V dropped 5 bases and J dropped 5; count of bases not matched to a gene: 4. The CDR3 here is CASSSGLGGDTQYF. The part of the CDR3 DNA that was read is TGTGCCAGCAGCTCCGGACTGGGGGGAGACACCCAGTAC. The variable domain in full, completed from reference TRBV19 and TRBJ2-5, reads GGIITQTPKFLIGQEGQKLTLKCQQNFNHDTMYWYRQDSGKGLRLIYYSITENDLQKGDLSEGYDASREKKSSFSLTVTSAQKNEMAVFLCASSSGLGGDTQYFGPGTRLLVL.

This clone is deemed medium-sized. Gene names denote mouse genes. The sequenced fragment ends 1 residue before the CDR3 boundary, so the rest is inferred from the germline J gene. This chain links TRBV26 with TRBJ2-7; D is possibly TRBD1 (6 bases). The CDR3 is 12 amino acids. V gave up 6 bases and J gave up 7 bases, with 13 bases separating them. From germline, CDR1 is KGHPV and CDR2 FQNQEV (reference sequence). CDR3: CASSPGVGEQYF. The sequenced CDR3 bases are TGTGCCAGCAGCCCAGGGGTGGGAGAACAGTAC.

The table lists this clone with a few counts. The gene names here belong to mouse. The read ends 1 residue shy of where the CDR3 ends; the end is completed using the germline J gene. This rearrangement joins TRBV16 to TRBJ2-5, with D possibly being TRBD2 (6 bases). Per the germline V gene, CDR1 is SGHSA and CDR2 is FRNQAP. The V and J ends lost 3 bases and 1 base respectively, with 8 bases between them. The CDR3 has 14 amino acids. The CDR3 spells CASSFSGDQDTQYF. Partial CDR3 DNA: TGTGCAAGCAGCTTTTCTGGGGACCAAGACACCCAGTAC.

This clone is large by share. Gene and germline names: mouse. The sequence runs out 1 residue before the end of the CDR3; the remainder is reconstructed from the germline J gene. This chain connects TRBV2 to TRBJ1-2; TRBD1 might be the D (6 bases). The CDR3 has 15 residues. The germline V gene has CDR1 LGHNA and CDR2 YSYQKL. V was shortened by 2 bases and J by 0 bases, with 10 bases between the two germline ends. The CDR3: CASSQFHRANSDYTF. Incomplete CDR3 DNA: TGTGCCAGCAGCCAATTCCACAGGGCAAACTCCGACTACACC. The full variable domain, its missing parts supplied by reference TRBV2 and TRBJ1-2, is DPKIIQKPKYLVAVTGSEKILICEQYLGHNAMYWYRQSAKKPLEFMFSYSYQKLMDNQTASSRFQPQSSKKNHLDLQITALKPDDSATYFCASSQFHRANSDYTFGSGTRLLVI.

By share, this clone counts as large. Here the gene names and germline are mouse. The CDR3 DNA, read in part, is TGTGCCAGCTGGGGACATAACAACCAGGCTCCGCTT. It is translated as CASWGHNNQAPL. The entire CDR3 sequence reads CASWGHNNQAPLF. J is TRBJ1-5 and V is TRBV12-2, with D possibly being TRBD1 (6 bases). The read is 1 residue too short to cover the CDR3 end, so that end is filled in from the germline J gene. Trimming left V 5 bases short and J 0 bases short, with 7 bases between. Germline assignment: CDR1 SGHLS and CDR2 HYDKME. This CDR3 has 13 amino acids.

In this sample, this clone is large (0.1 to 1%). The gene names given are mouse names. The read terminates 1 residue ahead of where the CDR3 ends, so the germline J gene completes it. The chain has TRBV12-1 and TRBJ1-3; D remains unclear. There are 14 residues in the CDR3. CDR1 and CDR2 (germline): SGHSN, HYEKVE. The ends were cut back, 4 bases at V and 0 bases at J, with 9 bases in the middle. This chain's CDR3 is CASSLQYSGNTLYF. The DNA read from the CDR3 is TGTGCCAGCTCCCTTCAGTATTCTGGAAATACGCTCTAT.

On this clone: Genes and germline are mouse. From the germline J gene comes the end of the CDR3, since the read stops 1 residue before it. V gene TRBV26 combines with J gene TRBJ2-5; D is possibly TRBD1 (5 bases). This CDR3 comprises 15 residues. The V gene lost 2 bases and the J gene lost 5 bases, with 14 bases spanning the gap. Looked up from germline, CDR1 is KGHPV and CDR2 is FQNQEV (reference sequence). Partial CDR3 DNA: TGTGCCAGCAGTCTGGAGGGGAGAGAAGGAGACACCCAGTAC. This encodes CASSLEGREGDTQY. The whole CDR3 sequence reads CASSLEGREGDTQYF.

As to this clone: Genes and germline come from the mouse. The CDR3 end falls 1 residue outside the read, so it is completed with the germline J gene. J is TRBJ1-3 and V is TRBV3; 7 positions agree with TRBD1. The V and J ends lost 5 bases and 2 bases, in that order; junction bases with no gene match: 3. The CDR3 has 14 amino acids. In germline, CDR1 is SNHLY, CDR2 FYNGKV (reference sequence). The covered CDR3 bases are TGTGCCAGCAGCCTCACAGGGGCTGGAAATACGCTCTAT. Translation gives CASSLTGAGNTLY. The whole CDR3 protein is CASSLTGAGNTLYF. Full variable domain (missing parts from reference TRBV3 and TRBJ1-3): GPKVLQIPSHQIIDMGQMVTLNCDPVSNHLYFYWYKQILGQQMEFLVNFYNGKVMEKSKLFKDQFSVERPDGSYFTLKIQPTALEDSAVYFCASSLTGAGNTLYFGEGSRLIVV.

By proportion, this clone is large (0.1 to 1%). Any gene name here is a mouse gene name. The CDR3 end is not reached by the read, which stops 1 residue before it; the germline J gene fills it in. The chain carries TRBV2 and TRBJ1-3; a possible D gene is TRBD1 (5 bases). The CDR3 contains 13 residues. The V gene's germline CDR1 is LGHNA and CDR2 YSYQKL. The germline V and J ends were trimmed by 4 bases and 1 base, with 5 bases remaining between them. Partial CDR3 DNA: TGTGCCAGCAGCCGACAGTCTGGAAATACGCTCTAT. Its translation: CASSRQSGNTLY. From start to end, the CDR3 is CASSRQSGNTLYF.

Turning to this clone: The genes are named according to mouse. Read coverage stops 1 residue before the CDR3 terminus; the germline J gene supplies the remainder. The chain has TRBV2 and TRBJ1-4; 9 bases map to TRBD1. This CDR3 is built from 16 residues. Unmatched junction bases numbered 3, after V lost 3 bases and J lost 1 base. Germline V gene data show CDR1 as LGHNA and CDR2 as YSYQKL. Here the CDR3 reads CASSHGTGNSNERLFF. CDR3 bases read: TGTGCCAGCAGCCATGGGACAGGGAATTCCAACGAAAGATTATTT.

Regarding this clone: Gene and germline names: mouse. The read terminates 1 residue before the CDR3 end, so the remaining end is supplied by the germline J gene. This chain links TRBV26 with TRBJ2-5, with TRBD2 as a possible D gene (6 bases). V lost 2 bases and J lost 4, with 10 bases in between. CDR3 length: 14 amino acids. CDR1 is KGHPV and CDR2 is FQNQEV in the germline V gene (reference sequence). The part of the CDR3 DNA that was read is TGTGCCAGCAGTCTGGGGGGGAGGGAAGACACCCAGTAC. Amino acid sequence: CASSLGGREDTQY. The whole CDR3 sequence reads CASSLGGREDTQYF.

Details on this clone: Gene names are the mouse ones. The read finishes 1 residue shy of the CDR3 end, and the germline J gene is used to complete it. The chain uses TRBV19 and TRBJ1-5, with D unresolved. The CDR3 is 13 residues long. Trimming stripped 4 bases from V and 0 bases from J, with 5 bases between. Germline assignment: CDR1 FNHDT and CDR2 SITEND (reference sequence). This CDR3 reads CASSSYNNQAPLF. Partial CDR3 DNA: TGTGCCAGCAGTTCATATAACAACCAGGCTCCGCTT.

Turning to this clone: The gene names given are mouse names. With the read ending 1 residue before the CDR3 end, the germline J gene is used to fill in that end. The chain is built from TRBV12-1 and TRBJ2-3, with D uncertain. Germline V gene sequence: CDR1 SGHSN, CDR2 HYEKVE. V lost 6 bases and J 0 bases, leaving 12 bases between the germline ends. This CDR3 has 14 residues. CDR3 amino acids: CASPAGSSAETLYF. Partial CDR3 DNA: TGTGCCAGCCCTGCCGGATCTAGTGCAGAAACGCTGTAT.

About this clone: Any gene name here is a mouse gene name. The observed sequence ends 1 residue before the CDR3 terminus, with the missing tail filled in from the germline J gene. The chain joins TRBV3 to TRBJ2-7; 10 nucleotides match TRBD2. V shed 5 bases and J 0 bases; nucleotides not matched to a gene: 4. Germline loops: CDR1 SNHLY, CDR2 FYNGKV (reference sequence). This CDR3 has 15 residues. The part of the CDR3 DNA that was read is TGTGCCAGCAGCCCGAACTGGGGGGGCTCCTATGAACAGTAC. Its translation is CASSPNWGGSYEQY. In full, the CDR3 reads CASSPNWGGSYEQYF.